The rows below give T cell receptor beta chains drawn from one sample of a study of CD8+CD57+ T cells in acquired aplastic anemia. MiXCR, run by TCRdb on the reads, gives a single entry per CDR3 protein. Of roughly 200,000 distinct CDR3 sequences in the sample, about three fifths were seen once. The sample was sorted CD4+, CD8+, or CD8+CD57+ T cells (not recorded which) from PBMCs. All receptors come from a human donor with aplastic anemia. Both conserved end residues are part of each CDR3. The order of the fields is J gene, clone size, V gene, D gene, CDR3 DNA, CDR3 protein. The D gene is left open where the match is weak. Part of the rows lack a size; the others show once, few, many or a class for expanded clones.

J gene: TRBJ2-7
clone size: few
V gene: TRBV5-1
D gene: -
CDR3 DNA: TGCGCCAGCAGCACGGGAGTCTTTCCCTACGAGCAGTACTTC
CDR3 protein: CASSTGVFPYEQYF

J gene: TRBJ1-1
clone size: -
V gene: TRBV20-1
D gene: -
CDR3 DNA: TGCAGTGCTCCCCGAGGACACCCGAACACTGAAGCTTTCTTT
CDR3 protein: CSAPRGHPNTEAFF

J gene: TRBJ2-1
clone size: -
V gene: TRBV7-2
D gene: -
CDR3 DNA: TGTGCCAGCTCCCGGTCGGTAGGCTACAATGAGCAGTTCTTC
CDR3 protein: CASSRSVGYNEQFF

J gene: TRBJ2-1
clone size: many
V gene: TRBV11-1
D gene: -
CDR3 DNA: TGTGCCAGCAGCTTAACGGGACACCTCAATGAGCAGTTCTTC
CDR3 protein: CASSLTGHLNEQFF

J gene: TRBJ2-2
clone size: -
V gene: TRBV29-1
D gene: -
CDR3 DNA: TGCAGCGTTGATGTGGACGGGGGGCTGTTTTTT
CDR3 protein: CSVDVDGGLFF

J gene: TRBJ1-2
clone size: many
V gene: TRBV6-5
D gene: -
CDR3 DNA: TGTGCCAGCAGTCTGTCGGGACACAATCGTAACTATGGCTACACCTTC
CDR3 protein: CASSLSGHNRNYGYTF

J gene: TRBJ2-5
clone size: -
V gene: TRBV3-1
D gene: -
CDR3 DNA: TGTGCCAGCAGCCAGGGGGCTCGGGGCGAGACCCAGTACTTC
CDR3 protein: CASSQGARGETQYF

J gene: TRBJ1-2
clone size: -
V gene: TRBV2
D gene: TRBD1
CDR3 DNA: TGTGCCAGCAGCGACAGGGTCCGCTGGGGCTACACCTTC
CDR3 protein: CASSDRVRWGYTF

J gene: TRBJ2-1
clone size: many
V gene: TRBV4-1
D gene: -
CDR3 DNA: TGCGCCAGCAGCCACAGACGTCCAGAGCAGTTCTTC
CDR3 protein: CASSHRRPEQFF

J gene: TRBJ2-1
clone size: many
V gene: TRBV6-5
D gene: -
CDR3 DNA: TGTGCCAGCTTCGGAGATGAGCAGTTCTTC
CDR3 protein: CASFGDEQFF

J gene: TRBJ1-3
clone size: -
V gene: TRBV5-6
D gene: TRBD1
CDR3 DNA: TGTGCCAGCAGCCCCGGCGTGACGACGGGACAGGACACCATATATTTT
CDR3 protein: CASSPGVTTGQDTIYF